These T cell receptor beta chains were read from a single sample in a study of cytomegalovirus exposure and HLA in healthy donors. The assay was immunoSEQ multiplex PCR, and TCRdb's table has in-frame clones only and misses some. The sample's table shows 100,000 to 150,000 clones. The sequenced sample was PBMCs. These receptors were taken from a man younger than 45 in good health and CMV-seronegative. CDR3s include the opening cysteine and the closing phenylalanine or tryptophan. The D gene is left open where the match is weak.

TRBV19	TRBD1	TRBJ1-5	CASTRQGPNQPQHF	TGTGCCAGTACCCGACAGGGCCCCAATCAGCCCCAGCATTTT
TRBV10-3	.	TRBJ1-2	CAISPGGGYTF	TGTGCCATCAGCCCGGGCGGGGGCTACACCTTC
TRBV11-2	TRBD1	TRBJ2-3	CASSLDLGGARTDTQYF	TGTGCCAGCAGCTTAGATCTAGGGGGCGCGCGCACAGATACGCAGTATTTT
TRBV7-2	.	TRBJ1-5	CASSLERGSNQPQHF	TGTGCCAGCAGCTTAGAACGGGGAAGCAATCAGCCCCAGCATTTT
TRBV7-2	.	TRBJ2-5	CASSYRPESETQYF	TGTGCCAGCAGCTACAGGCCCGAGTCAGAGACCCAGTACTTC
TRBV6-5	.	TRBJ1-5	CASTYLGGSNQPQHF	TGTGCCAGCACCTACCTCGGGGGGAGCAATCAGCCCCAGCATTTT
TRBV4-3	TRBD2	TRBJ2-1	CASSPHGGGRFNEQFF	TGCGCCAGCAGCCCCCACGGGGGGGGGCGATTCAATGAGCAGTTCTTC
TRBV15	.	TRBJ2-6	CATKGDSGANVLTF	TGTGCCACCAAGGGAGATTCTGGGGCCAACGTCCTGACTTTC
TRBV28	TRBD1	TRBJ1-5	CASRPGTVNQPQHF	TGTGCCAGCAGACCTGGGACAGTCAATCAGCCCCAGCATTTT
TRBV18	.	TRBJ1-1	CASSPNEGTEAFF	TGTGCCAGCTCACCGAACGAGGGCACTGAAGCTTTCTTT
TRBV19	TRBD2	TRBJ2-1	CASTFLTSGIDEQFF	TGTGCCAGTACCTTCCTGACTAGCGGGATAGATGAGCAGTTCTTC
TRBV5-1	.	TRBJ1-2	CASSSEDGNNYGYTF	TGCGCCAGCAGCTCGGAGGATGGTAATAACTATGGCTACACCTTC
TRBV7-2	TRBD1	TRBJ2-1	CASSTPTGAYNEQFF	TGTGCCAGCAGTACCCCCACAGGGGCCTACAATGAGCAGTTCTTC
TRBV7-9	.	TRBJ1-4	CASTYSSSGEKLFF	TGTGCCAGCACCTACTCTAGCTCGGGTGAAAAACTGTTTTTT
TRBV6-5	.	TRBJ1-2	CASSHGQLRGYTF	TGTGCCAGCAGCCACGGACAGCTCCGGGGCTACACCTTC
TRBV19	.	TRBJ2-7	CASSILVRGADEQYF	TGTGCCAGTAGTATTCTCGTCAGGGGAGCGGACGAGCAGTACTTC
TRBV6-1	.	TRBJ2-5	CASWESAETQYF	TGTGCCAGCTGGGAGTCAGCGGAGACCCAGTACTTC
TRBV5-1	.	TRBJ2-2	CASSSIFSANTGELFF	TGCGCCAGCAGTTCAATCTTTTCGGCGAACACCGGGGAGCTGTTTTTT
TRBV30	TRBD1	TRBJ1-3	CAWNQGDSGNTIYF	TGTGCCTGGAACCAGGGGGACTCTGGAAACACCATATATTTT
TRBV5-1	TRBD2	TRBJ2-3	CASRGLAGATDTQYF	TGCGCCAGCAGAGGACTAGCGGGAGCGACAGATACGCAGTATTTT
TRBV18	.	TRBJ2-5	CASSLDQGETQYF	TGTGCCAGCTCGCTAGACCAGGGGGAGACCCAGTACTTC
TRBV14	.	TRBJ2-1	CASSPWQASSYNEQFF	TGTGCCAGCAGCCCCTGGCAGGCCAGCTCCTACAATGAGCAGTTCTTC
TRBV6-5	.	TRBJ1-2	CASRFDNLYGYTF	TGTGCCAGCAGGTTTGACAACTTGTATGGCTACACCTTC
TRBV5-1	TRBD1	TRBJ1-1	CASSPTQTGGTEAFF	TGCGCCAGCAGCCCCACTCAGACAGGGGGCACTGAAGCTTTCTTT
TRBV13	TRBD1	TRBJ2-1	CASSPVGQGNNEQFF	TGTGCCAGCAGCCCCGTCGGACAGGGAAACAATGAGCAGTTCTTC
TRBV4-2	TRBD1	TRBJ2-5	CASSQGQGWEETQYF	TGTGCCAGCAGCCAGGGACAGGGTTGGGAGGAGACCCAGTACTTC
TRBV18	TRBD1	TRBJ2-7	CASSPRQGAYEQYF	TGTGCCAGCTCACCGAGACAGGGGGCTTACGAGCAGTACTTC
TRBV25-1	TRBD2	TRBJ2-1	CASSESSGPPGGQFF	TGTGCCAGCAGTGAATCTAGCGGTCCCCCCGGCGGGCAGTTCTTC
TRBV5-1	TRBD1	TRBJ2-7	CASSDGPGGYEQYF	TGCGCCAGTTCGGACGGTCCAGGGGGATACGAGCAGTACTTC
TRBV5-1	.	TRBJ2-7	CASSLDGTGAVVEQYF	TGCGCCAGCAGCTTGGATGGTACGGGAGCTGTGGTGGAGCAGTACTTC
TRBV2	TRBD1	TRBJ2-7	CASSEDRGLMGRYEQYF	TGTGCCAGCAGTGAGGACAGGGGGCTAATGGGACGCTACGAGCAGTACTTC
TRBV28	.	TRBJ2-2	CASGGAGETGELFF	TGTGCCAGCGGGGGGGCAGGGGAAACCGGGGAGCTGTTTTTT
TRBV5-5	TRBD2	TRBJ2-7	CASSLAGTSPVEQYF	TGTGCCAGCAGCTTGGCCGGGACTAGCCCCGTCGAGCAGTACTTC
TRBV6-6	.	TRBJ2-2	CASSSRDFEVTGELFF	TGTGCCAGCAGTTCCCGGGACTTTGAAGTAACCGGGGAGCTGTTTTTT
TRBV25-1	.	TRBJ2-1	CASSVGGTEQFF	TGTGCCAGCAGTGTGGGCGGGACTGAGCAGTTCTTC
TRBV5-6	TRBD1	TRBJ1-1	CASSLGFGDSEAFF	TGTGCCAGCAGCTTGGGTTTCGGGGACAGTGAAGCTTTCTTT
TRBV9	.	TRBJ2-2	CASSVGRAVTGELFF	TGTGCCAGCAGCGTAGGCAGGGCTGTTACGGGGGAGCTGTTTTTT
TRBV27	.	TRBJ2-7	CASGEWTAYEQYF	TGTGCCAGCGGCGAATGGACAGCCTACGAGCAGTACTTC
TRBV5-1	.	TRBJ1-4	CASSARARTDEKLFF	TGCGCCAGCAGCGCCCGAGCTCGTACGGATGAAAAACTGTTTTTT
TRBV6-5	.	TRBJ1-2	CASSTPRGGNYGYTF	TGTGCCAGCAGTACCCCCCGGGGGGGGAACTATGGCTACACCTTC
TRBV28	TRBD1	TRBJ1-5	CASSLWGPDRADSNQPQHF	TGTGCCAGCAGTTTATGGGGGCCCGACAGGGCCGATAGCAATCAGCCCCAGCATTTT
TRBV7-9	.	TRBJ2-3	CASSTFRGTSQYF	TGTGCCAGCAGCACCTTCAGGGGCACATCGCAGTATTTT
TRBV10-3	.	TRBJ2-3	CAISEYSDTDTQYF	TGTGCCATCAGTGAGTATAGCGACACAGATACGCAGTATTTT
TRBV30	TRBD2	TRBJ2-7	CAWSDWTSGYEQYF	TGTGCCTGGAGTGACTGGACTAGCGGCTACGAGCAGTACTTC
TRBV6-6	TRBD2	TRBJ2-1	CASSLAGGRDNEQFF	TGTGCCAGCAGCCTAGCGGGAGGGCGGGACAATGAGCAGTTCTTC
TRBV7-2	TRBD1	TRBJ1-1	CASSRLTGVSTEAFF	TGTGCCAGCAGTCGACTAACAGGGGTTAGCACTGAAGCTTTCTTT
TRBV7-9	TRBD1	TRBJ1-6	CASSPGTDGNSPLHF	TGTGCCAGCAGCCCAGGGACAGACGGTAATTCACCCCTCCACTTT
TRBV29-1	.	TRBJ1-4	CSVEDRAGEKLFF	TGCAGCGTTGAAGACAGGGCTGGGGAAAAACTGTTTTTT
TRBV7-9	.	TRBJ2-1	CASSFGENDNEQFF	TGTGCCAGCAGCTTTGGGGAGAATGACAATGAGCAGTTCTTC
TRBV7-9	.	TRBJ2-7	CASSSSNLDRSAYEQYF	TGTGCCAGCAGCTCCAGTAACCTTGACAGGTCGGCCTACGAGCAGTACTTC
TRBV11-2	.	TRBJ2-3	CASSLQGYQDTQYF	TGTGCCAGCAGTTTACAGGGTTATCAAGATACGCAGTATTTT